These 24 T cell receptor beta chains came from one sample sequenced in a study of shared clonotypes between healthy human individuals. Profiled with immunoSEQ multiplex PCR; TCRdb holds only in-frame clones, not every one. Found here are about 2.3 million clones, 80% to 95% of them singletons; the top ten hold about 0.39%. The specimen sequenced was naive CD4+ T cells from PBMCs. Subset denoted: CD45RA+ positively selected. The receptors here all came from a man between 18 and 29 years old in good health. Some clones in this sample may be carry-over from other donors' samples.

The DNA for the CDR3 is TGTGCCAGCATGTCGCAATTTCAACTCACTACCGGGGAGCTGTTTTTT. This sequence encodes CASMSQFQLTTGELFF. V and J are TRBV2 and TRBJ2-2; D unclear. Trimming removed 7 bases from V and 5 bases from J, with 20 bases in between. This CDR3 contains 16 residues. Looked up from germline, CDR1 is SNHLY and CDR2 is FYNNEI.

The chain combines TRBV2 with TRBJ2-3; D remains ambiguous. The germline V and J ends were trimmed by 6 bases and 10 bases, with 20 bases remaining between them. Germline assignment: CDR1 SNHLY and CDR2 FYNNEI. The CDR3 is made up of 14 amino acids. The CDR3 is CASRKTDRFAPQYF. CDR3 in DNA: TGTGCCAGCAGGAAAACCGACCGTTTCGCTCCGCAGTATTTT.

Turning to this clone: The sample carries other DNA sequences with the same CDR3. This chain joins TRBV13 and TRBJ2-3; no reliable D call. The CDR3 is 12 amino acids. Trimming took 5 bases from V and 2 from J, leaving 5 bases between them. Germline V gene lookup returns CDR1 PRHDT and CDR2 FYEKMQ (reference sequence). CDR3 DNA sequence: TGTGCCAGCAGCCCCAACACAGATACGCAGTATTTT. Amino acid sequence: CASSPNTDTQYF. Supplemented by reference TRBV13 and TRBJ2-3, the full variable domain reads AAGVIQSPRHLIKEKRETATLKCYPIPRHDTVYWYQQGPGQDPQFLISFYEKMQSDKGSIPDRFSAQQFSDYHSELNMSSLELGDSALYFCASSPNTDTQYFGPGTRLTVL.

The chain recombines TRBV7-2 with TRBJ2-3, with 8 bases lining up with TRBD2. Germline V CDR1 and CDR2: SGHTA, FQGNSA. Germline trimming cut 2 bases from V and 1 base from J; bases unmatched to any gene: 2. The CDR3 is 15 residues long. CDR3 DNA sequence: TGTGCCAGCAGCTTACGGCGGGAGGGCACAGATACGCAGTATTTT. It translates to CASSLRREGTDTQYF. Full variable domain (remainder filled in from reference TRBV7-2 and TRBJ2-3): GAGVSQSPSNKVTEKGKDVELRCDPISGHTALYWYRQSLGQGLEFLIYFQGNSAPDKSGLPSDRFSAERTGGSVSTLTIQRTQQEDSAVYLCASSLRREGTDTQYFGPGTRLTVL.

The V call is TRBV10-3, the J call TRBJ2-5, with D perhaps matching TRBD1 or TRBD2 (5 bases each). The CDR3 length is 15 residues. Germline assignment: CDR1 ENHRY and CDR2 SYGVKD. V lost 4 bases and J lost 7, with 19 bases in between. CDR3 loop: CAISASGTDLRTQYF. Written as DNA, the CDR3 is TGTGCCATCAGTGCATCCGGGACCGACCTAAGGACCCAGTACTTC.

This clone was observed a single time. The chain is built from TRBV5-1 and TRBJ1-2; D ambiguous. CDR1 and CDR2 from the germline V gene are SGHRS and YFSETQ. V dropped 0 bases and J dropped 8 bases, with 20 bases sitting between them. The CDR3 spans 16 residues. CDR3 sequence: CASSLALGSLESGYTF. The DNA for the CDR3 is TGCGCCAGCAGCTTGGCTTTGGGCAGTTTGGAGTCGGGCTACACCTTC. Full variable domain (missing parts from reference TRBV5-1 and TRBJ1-2): KAGVTQTPRYLIKTRGQQVTLSCSPISGHRSVSWYQQTPGQGLQFLFEYFSETQRNKGNFPGRFSGRQFSNSRSEMNVSTLELGDSALYLCASSLALGSLESGYTFGSGTRLTVV.

V is TRBV5-1 and J is TRBJ1-1; D gene ambiguous. CDR1 is SGHRS, CDR2 YFSETQ, per germline. Trimming took 4 bases from V and 8 from J, leaving 15 bases between them. CDR3 length: 13 amino acids. CDR3 bases: TGCGCCAGCAGCGCGGACGGGAGCCCCGAAGCTTTCTTT. This translates into CASSADGSPEAFF.

The chain recombines TRBV5-5 with TRBJ2-7, with D perhaps matching TRBD1 (5 bases). V was pared by 3 bases and J by 11 bases, with 21 bases between. Germline CDR1 SGHKS, CDR2 YYEKEE (reference sequence). There are 14 residues in the CDR3. CDR3 protein: CASSSRTLLSSEYF. The CDR3 coding sequence is TGTGCCAGCAGCTCGAGGACATTACTGTCGTCGGAGTACTTC.

V usage is TRBV28 and J usage is TRBJ2-2; no reliable D call. The germline CDR1 and CDR2 sequences are MDHEN and SYDVKM. The CDR3 extends over 15 amino acids. Trimming left V 4 bases short and J 0 bases short, with 9 bases between. For the CDR3, the DNA is TGTGCCAGCAGTTCTTCCCGGGCGAACACCGGGGAGCTGTTTTTT. Translation: CASSSSRANTGELFF.

This chain joins TRBV9 and TRBJ2-5; TRBD1 matches 8 bases. The ends lost 5 bases at V and 5 bases at J; junction bases unmatched: 5. There are 13 residues in the CDR3. Germline V gene lookup returns CDR1 SGDLS and CDR2 YYNGEE. The CDR3 is CASRKTGEETQYF. The CDR3 DNA is TGTGCCAGCAGAAAGACAGGGGAGGAGACCCAGTACTTC.

The CDR3 sequence is CASSPGRVRDTIYF. DNA of the CDR3: TGTGCCAGCAGCCCGGGGCGCGTGCGGGACACCATATATTTT. The J gene is TRBJ1-3, the V gene TRBV6-6, with D perhaps matching TRBD1 (5 bases). Trimming cost V 6 bases and J 8 bases, with 17 bases left between them. Germline values: CDR1 MNHNY, CDR2 SVGAGI (reference sequence). The CDR3 covers 14 residues.

V gene TRBV28 combines with J gene TRBJ2-1; D may correspond to TRBD1 or TRBD2 (5 bases each). Germline-derived CDR1 and CDR2 are MDHEN and SYDVKM. V was cut by 6 bases and J by 8 bases, with 26 bases left in between. This CDR3 spans 17 amino acids. The CDR3 is CASSPRGGRQGSDEQFF. The CDR3, as DNA: TGTGCCAGCAGCCCGAGGGGTGGGCGCCAGGGAAGCGATGAGCAGTTCTTC.

The CDR3 coding sequence is TGTGCCAGCAGTGAAGGCGGGGGAGGATCAAATCAGCCCCAGCATTTT. Translation: CASSEGGGGSNQPQHF. This chain joins TRBV6-1 and TRBJ1-5, with D possibly TRBD1 on 5 matching bases. V lost 1 base and J lost 4, with 14 bases in between. Germline V lookup: CDR1 MNHNS, CDR2 SASEGT. The CDR3 totals 16 residues.

This clone has only one observation. This chain uses TRBV30 with TRBJ2-7, with 10 nucleotides matching TRBD1. The CDR3 is 13 amino acids. Trimming removed 1 base from V and 5 bases from J; junction bases left unmatched: 2. CDR1 is GTSNPN, CDR2 SVGIG, per germline (reference sequence). As DNA, the CDR3 is TGTGCCTGGAGTGGGGACAGGGGCAACGAGCAGTACTTC. Amino acid sequence: CAWSGDRGNEQYF.

This chain uses TRBV5-6 with TRBJ2-1; 7 bases map to TRBD2. V lost 5 bases, J lost 7 bases, and 6 bases stayed unmatched. This CDR3 comprises 13 residues. The germline V gene has CDR1 SGHDT and CDR2 YYEEEE. CDR3 in DNA: TGTGCCAGCAGTATCTCGGGAGGAAATGAGCAGTTCTTC. It is translated as CASSISGGNEQFF.

The V and J genes are TRBV19 and TRBJ1-5, with no clear D. Trimming left V 7 bases short and J 0 bases short, with 10 bases between. CDR1 LNHDA and CDR2 SQIVND come from the germline V gene (reference sequence). The CDR3 loop spans 14 amino acids. CDR3 residues: CASTYSASNQPQHF. Written as DNA, the CDR3 is TGTGCCAGTACCTATTCAGCTAGCAATCAGCCCCAGCATTTT.

The chain links TRBV25-1 to TRBJ2-3; D remains ambiguous. Trimming removed 6 bases from V and 2 bases from J, with 18 bases in between. The CDR3 has 16 residues. Germline V gene lookup returns CDR1 MGHDK and CDR2 SYGVNS. The CDR3 loop reads CASSAAGPKNTDTQYF. The CDR3, as DNA: TGTGCCAGCAGCGCGGCCGGGCCGAAAAACACAGATACGCAGTATTTT.

V is TRBV6-4 and J is TRBJ1-1; D is perhaps TRBD1 (6 bases). Germline assignment: CDR1 MRHNA and CDR2 SNTAGT. V was trimmed by 6 bases and J by 4 bases, leaving 15 bases between them. The CDR3 is 14 amino acids. The CDR3: CASRRQVGSTEAFF. In DNA form, the CDR3 reads TGTGCCAGCAGGCGACAGGTCGGAAGCACTGAAGCTTTCTTT.

This clone was counted only a few times. The chain couples TRBV5-1 to TRBJ1-4, with D maybe TRBD1 (6 bases). Trimming cost V 4 bases and J 7 bases, with 17 bases left between them. Germline lookup yields CDR1 SGHRS and CDR2 YFSETQ. CDR3 length: 15 residues. The CDR3 is CASSPSQGMGEKLFF. As DNA, the CDR3 is TGCGCCAGCAGCCCGTCACAGGGCATGGGTGAAAAACTGTTTTTT.

For this clone: This CDR3 is also generated by other DNA sequences in the sample. The rearrangement uses TRBV28 and TRBJ2-2; no reliable D call. CDR1 is MDHEN and CDR2 is SYDVKM in the germline V gene. The CDR3 runs 12 residues. V dropped 3 bases and J dropped 6 bases, with 5 bases sitting between them. CDR3 in DNA: TGTGCCAGCAGTTTGTTCCCCGGGGAGCTGTTTTTT. Amino acid sequence: CASSLFPGELFF.

This sequence joins TRBV29-1 and TRBJ2-3, with TRBD2 as a possible D gene (6 bases). V lost 1 base and J lost 4, with 9 bases in between. Germline loops: CDR1 SQVTM, CDR2 ANQGSEA. This CDR3 contains 13 residues. The CDR3 is CSVEGRLADTQYF. CDR3 DNA sequence: TGCAGCGTTGAAGGTCGACTAGCAGATACGCAGTATTTT.

The V and J genes are TRBV11-2 and TRBJ1-3; 9 positions agree with TRBD1. This CDR3 has 19 residues. V gave up 1 base and J gave up 0 bases; unmatched junction bases: 10. Germline loops: CDR1 SGHAT, CDR2 FQNNGV. DNA for the CDR3: TGTGCCAGCAGCTTAGCCCCAGGACAGGGGTCCTTCTCTGGAAACACCATATATTTT. Translation gives CASSLAPGQGSFSGNTIYF.

The chain joins TRBV28 to TRBJ1-6; the match to TRBD1 covers 7 bases. This CDR3 comprises 18 residues. V trimming: 3 bases; J trimming: 3 bases; junction bases outside the gene matches: 11. Germline CDR1 and CDR2: MDHEN and SYDVKM. This chain's CDR3 is CASSFPPGQRRYNSPLHF. The CDR3 DNA reads TGTGCCAGCAGTTTCCCCCCGGGACAGAGGCGCTATAATTCACCCCTCCACTTT.

The chain recombines TRBV7-2 with TRBJ2-4; TRBD2 is a possible D gene (5 bases). The ends were cut back, 3 bases at V and 4 bases at J, with 7 bases in the middle. The CDR3 covers 13 residues. The germline V gene has CDR1 SGHTA and CDR2 FQGNSA. The CDR3 protein is CASSFGSKNIQYF. As DNA, the CDR3 is TGTGCCAGCAGCTTTGGGAGTAAAAACATTCAGTACTTC. Looking up the rest from reference TRBV7-2 and TRBJ2-4 gives the full variable domain: GAGVSQSPSNKVTEKGKDVELRCDPISGHTALYWYRQSLGQGLEFLIYFQGNSAPDKSGLPSDRFSAERTGGSVSTLTIQRTQQEDSAVYLCASSFGSKNIQYFGAGTRLSVL.